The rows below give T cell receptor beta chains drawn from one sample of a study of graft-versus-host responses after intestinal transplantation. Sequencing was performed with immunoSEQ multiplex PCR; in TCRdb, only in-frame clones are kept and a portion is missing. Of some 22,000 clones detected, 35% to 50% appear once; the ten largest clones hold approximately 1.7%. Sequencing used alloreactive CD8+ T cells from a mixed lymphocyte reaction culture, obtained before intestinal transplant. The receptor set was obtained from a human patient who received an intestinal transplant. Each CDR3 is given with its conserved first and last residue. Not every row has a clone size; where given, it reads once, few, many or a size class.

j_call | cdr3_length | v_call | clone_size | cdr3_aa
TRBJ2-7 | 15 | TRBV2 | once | CASSEESGTGYEQYF
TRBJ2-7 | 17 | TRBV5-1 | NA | CASSLEVYRRPTYEQYF
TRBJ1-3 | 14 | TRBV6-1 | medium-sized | CASSEAWNRDTIYF
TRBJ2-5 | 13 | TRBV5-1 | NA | CASSFDRGETQYF
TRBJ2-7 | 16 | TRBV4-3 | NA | CASSQDLPLSSYEQYF
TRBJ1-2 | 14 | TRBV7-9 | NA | CASSLPRQNYGYTF
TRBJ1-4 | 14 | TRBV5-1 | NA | CASSLLPGQEKLFF
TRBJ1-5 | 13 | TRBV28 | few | CASSSLLRYPQHF
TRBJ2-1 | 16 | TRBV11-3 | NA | CASSHLTGRSGNEQFF
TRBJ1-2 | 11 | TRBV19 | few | CASREGYGYTF
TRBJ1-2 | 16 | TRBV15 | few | CATSRDGKGAIYGYTF
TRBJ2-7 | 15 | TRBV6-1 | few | CASSSPGTPPYEQYF
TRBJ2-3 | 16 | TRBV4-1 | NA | CASSQEGSGGFNTQYF
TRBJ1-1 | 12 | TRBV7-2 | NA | CASSLMNTEAFF
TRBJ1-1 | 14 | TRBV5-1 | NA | CAGSLVGGNTEAFF
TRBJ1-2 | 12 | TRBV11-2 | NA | CASTGTNYGYTF
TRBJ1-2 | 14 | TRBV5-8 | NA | CASSFGTRTGGYTF
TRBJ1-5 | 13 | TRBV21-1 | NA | CASSKGGNQPQHF
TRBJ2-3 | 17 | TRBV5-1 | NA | CASSRVFGITSTDTQYF
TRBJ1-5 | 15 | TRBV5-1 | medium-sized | CASSPNPSSDQPQHF
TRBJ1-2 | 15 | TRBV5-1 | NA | CASSSLTGASIRYTF
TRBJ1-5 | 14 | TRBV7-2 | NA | CASSNQGSNQPQHF
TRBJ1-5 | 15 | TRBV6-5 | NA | CASSYSKAGGQPQHF
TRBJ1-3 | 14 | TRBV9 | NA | CASNWGGYGNTIYF
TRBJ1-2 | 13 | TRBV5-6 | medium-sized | CASSLRQGDGYTF
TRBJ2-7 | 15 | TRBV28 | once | CASSQLGDRAYEQYF